This T cell receptor (beta chain) was recorded in a study of blood T cell repertoires in COVID-19. Study background: Nucleic acid was either cDNA or gDNA, and it came from T cells, B-cell-depleted T cells, or PBMCs.

The repertoire was sequenced with immunoSEQ multiplex PCR; TCRdb's copy has only in-frame clones and lacks some. The sample has fewer than 200,000 clones; roughly 79% are singletons. Germline lookup yields CDR1 MNHEY and CDR2 SVGAGI. J gave up 4 bases and V 6 bases, and 7 bases lay outside the gene matches. The CDR3 runs 15 residues. The specimen was peripheral blood. The clonotype comes from a woman of 80 years or more with acute or convalescent COVID-19. The V gene is TRBV6-5, the J gene TRBJ2-1; 9 bases match TRBD2. Here the CDR3 reads CASSIAGEGYNEQFF. CDR3 nucleotides: TGTGCCAGCAGCATAGCGGGAGAGGGTTACAATGAGCAGTTCTTC.